One T cell receptor (beta chain) is described in this entry. The entry originates in a study of shared T cell receptors in the human thymus. The data were produced by immunoSEQ multiplex PCR, yet TCRdb's version contains in-frame clones alone and is incomplete. Among over 350,000 clones listed, just under 95% were seen once. Germline V gene sequence: CDR1 LNHDA, CDR2 SQIVND (reference sequence). J lost 0 bases, V lost 6 bases, and 14 bases had no gene match. The CDR3 runs to 18 residues. The sequencing input was thymocytes. The source is a human donor. The chain couples TRBV19 to TRBJ1-5; 7 bases line up with TRBD1. CDR3 nucleotides: TGTGCCAGTAGCCCAATAGCAGGGGGAGATTATAGCAATCAGCCCCAGCATTTT. Its translation: CASSPIAGGDYSNQPQHF.